This is a list of T cell receptor beta chains from one sample in a study of cytomegalovirus exposure and HLA in healthy donors. Produced via immunoSEQ multiplex PCR; TCRdb's table is partial and in-frame only. The sample lists about 160,000 clones, 91% seen once, with around 3.1% in the top ten. Input material: PBMCs. The receptors here all came from a woman aged 18-29 years in good health and CMV-seropositive. The CDR3 runs from the conserved cysteine through the conserved F or W. The D gene is left open where the match is weak. Only part of the rows carry a size: once, few, many, or a class if the clone is expanded.

j_call,d_call,v_call,clone_size,cdr3_nt,cdr3_aa
TRBJ1-6,TRBD1,TRBV7-9,-,TGTGCCAGCAGCTTAGCGCTCCAGGGGGGTTCACCCCTCCACTTT,CASSLALQGGSPLHF
TRBJ2-1,TRBD2,TRBV19,once,TGTGCCAGTAGTATTCGGATGCTAGCGGAGCCCTACAATGAGCAGTTCTTC,CASSIRMLAEPYNEQFF
TRBJ2-1,TRBD1,TRBV25-1,-,TGTGCCAGCAGTGTGAGGACAGGGAGCTCCTACAATGAGCAGTTCTTC,CASSVRTGSSYNEQFF
TRBJ1-4,-,TRBV4-1,-,TGCGCCAGCAGCCAAGATACCAGGGGACGGGATGAAAAACTGTTTTTT,CASSQDTRGRDEKLFF
TRBJ1-2,TRBD1,TRBV9,-,TGTGCCAGCAGCGACTCAGGGGGCGAAGACTATGGCTACACCTTC,CASSDSGGEDYGYTF
TRBJ1-5,TRBD1,TRBV6-4,-,TGTGCCAGCAGTGACTCCGGGACAGGAGATAGCAATCAGCCCCAGCATTTT,CASSDSGTGDSNQPQHF
TRBJ2-1,TRBD1,TRBV6-1,-,TGTGCCAGCAGTGGGACAGGGTACAATGAGCAGTTCTTC,CASSGTGYNEQFF
TRBJ2-1,TRBD2,TRBV7-9,-,TGTGCCAGCAGCCCGTATAGCGGGAGGGCCGGCGATGAGCAGTTCTTC,CASSPYSGRAGDEQFF
TRBJ1-2,-,TRBV29-1,-,TGCAGCGTCCACTCGGGCGGGGCGGAAGGCTACACCTTC,CSVHSGGAEGYTF
TRBJ2-2,-,TRBV5-1,-,TGCGCCAGCAGCTGGCAGGGCGCGGCCGGGGAGCTGTTTTTT,CASSWQGAAGELFF
TRBJ2-3,TRBD2,TRBV27,-,TGTGCCAGCAGTTCTAGCGGGGGGCTTAGCACAGATACGCAGTATTTT,CASSSSGGLSTDTQYF
TRBJ1-2,-,TRBV30,-,TGTGCCTGGGCCTTTCTGAGAAACCTCGTCTATGGCTACACCTTC,CAWAFLRNLVYGYTF
TRBJ1-3,-,TRBV4-2,-,TGTGCCAGCAGCCAAGAGGGGGCAGGCCTTAACTCTGGAAACACCATATATTTT,CASSQEGAGLNSGNTIYF
TRBJ2-3,TRBD2,TRBV2,-,TGTGCCAGTCACCTAGCGGGAGGGTTCACAGATACGCAGTATTTT,CASHLAGGFTDTQYF
TRBJ2-1,TRBD1,TRBV28,-,TGTGCCAGCAGTTTATGGACAGGGGGCGCAGGTAATGAGCAGTTCTTC,CASSLWTGGAGNEQFF
TRBJ2-3,TRBD2,TRBV16,-,TGTGCCAGCAGCCGCGGACTAGCGGGGGGGCCTGGCACAGATACGCAGTATTTT,CASSRGLAGGPGTDTQYF
TRBJ1-1,TRBD1,TRBV20-1,once,TGCAGTGCGTACAGGGGCGGGGTCGCTTTCTTT,CSAYRGGVAFF
TRBJ2-5,TRBD1,TRBV2,-,TGTGCCAGCAGTGATCCAGGGGGATCCCAAGAGACCCAGTACTTC,CASSDPGGSQETQYF
TRBJ2-3,-,TRBV2,-,TGTGCCAGCAGTGCCAGGGCCGACACAGATACGCAGTATTTT,CASSARADTDTQYF
TRBJ2-1,TRBD2,TRBV2,-,TGTGCCAGCACAGACCTTCCGGGACTAGCGGGGGGGCCAAACGACAATGAGCAGTTCTTC,CASTDLPGLAGGPNDNEQFF
TRBJ2-4,TRBD1,TRBV2,-,TGTGCCAGCCGGAGGTCCGGGACAGGTCAAAACATTCAGTACTTC,CASRRSGTGQNIQYF
TRBJ2-6,TRBD1,TRBV28,-,TGTGCCAGCAGTCCCGACAGGGGAGGTAGGGCCAACGTCCTGACTTTC,CASSPDRGGRANVLTF
TRBJ2-1,TRBD1,TRBV5-6,-,TGTGCCAGCAGCTTTTTCCGGGACAGGGGGAATCAGTTCTTC,CASSFFRDRGNQFF
TRBJ1-1,TRBD1,TRBV5-6,-,TGTGCCAGCAGCCGATATACGGACAGGGGGAGGACTGAAGCTTTCTTT,CASSRYTDRGRTEAFF
TRBJ1-1,-,TRBV25-1,-,TGTGCCAGCAGTGACAGGGCTACTGAAGCTTTCTTT,CASSDRATEAFF
TRBJ1-2,-,TRBV7-9,few,TGTGCCAGCAGCTTCGGCAGGGCTCCCGATGGCTACACCTTC,CASSFGRAPDGYTF
TRBJ2-3,-,TRBV6-5,once,TGTGCCAGCAGGGGACAAAACACAGATACGCAGTATTTT,CASRGQNTDTQYF